The rows below give T cell receptor beta chains drawn from one sample of a study of CD8+ T cells in alopecia areata. TCRdb keeps only in-frame clones here, not all; method: immunoSEQ multiplex PCR. Among about 210,000 clones listed, around 66% were seen once. The source material was CD4+ T cells sorted from blood, sampled at week 4, from a patient treated with tofacitinib. Every receptor here comes from a human donor with alopecia areata. CDR3s include the opening cysteine and the closing phenylalanine or tryptophan. A D gene is named only where the DNA matches it firmly. Rows may omit the clone size; those that give it use once, few, many or a size class.

J gene	clone size	V gene	D gene	CDR3 protein	CDR3 DNA
TRBJ1-1	.	TRBV7-2	.	CASSLGPGGTEAFF	TGTGCCAGCAGCTTAGGGCCCGGCGGCACTGAAGCTTTCTTT
TRBJ2-7	.	TRBV15	.	CATSRDVTVPYEQYF	TGTGCCACCAGCAGAGATGTTACTGTCCCCTACGAGCAGTACTTC
TRBJ2-1	.	TRBV5-1	TRBD2	CASSLTSGGTSYNEQFF	TGCGCCAGCAGCTTGACTAGCGGGGGAACATCCTACAATGAGCAGTTCTTC
TRBJ1-1	.	TRBV5-1	.	CASSQGFDTEAFF	TGCGCCAGCAGCCAGGGTTTCGACACTGAAGCTTTCTTT
TRBJ1-5	.	TRBV27	.	CASSQGMGGGNQPQHF	TGTGCCAGCAGCCAGGGGATGGGGGGGGGCAATCAGCCCCAGCATTTT
TRBJ2-1	few	TRBV5-4	.	CASSLGLKEQFF	TGTGCCAGCAGCTTGGGACTAAAAGAGCAGTTCTTC
TRBJ1-1	.	TRBV29-1	.	CSVEVPGTNTEAFF	TGCAGCGTGGAGGTACCCGGAACTAACACTGAAGCTTTCTTT
TRBJ2-5	.	TRBV5-4	.	CASSWVGSETQYF	TGTGCCAGCAGCTGGGTAGGTTCGGAGACCCAGTACTTC
TRBJ1-1	.	TRBV5-1	.	CASSLGAAMNTEAFF	TGCGCCAGCAGCTTGGGGGCAGCCATGAACACTGAAGCTTTCTTT
TRBJ1-6	.	TRBV7-2	.	CASSLAGESPLHF	TGTGCCAGCAGCTTGGCAGGCGAATCACCCCTCCACTTT
TRBJ1-2	few	TRBV30	.	CAWIFSYGYTF	TGTGCCTGGATTTTCAGCTATGGCTACACCTTC
TRBJ1-1	.	TRBV18	.	CASSPRATVSEGTEAFF	TGTGCCAGCTCACCAAGGGCCACGGTCAGTGAAGGCACTGAAGCTTTCTTT
TRBJ2-5	.	TRBV23-1	TRBD1	CASSQGRGRWTETQYF	TGCGCCAGCAGTCAAGGCAGGGGGCGGTGGACAGAGACCCAGTACTTC
TRBJ2-1	.	TRBV5-1	TRBD1	CASSLGGTGSYNEQFF	TGCGCCAGCAGCTTGGGCGGGACAGGCTCCTACAATGAGCAGTTCTTC
TRBJ1-5	.	TRBV15	.	CATSREGYNQPQHF	TGTGCCACCAGCAGAGAAGGGTACAATCAGCCCCAGCATTTT
TRBJ2-5	.	TRBV30	TRBD2	CAWSPGGPETQYF	TGTGCCTGGAGTCCGGGGGGGCCTGAGACCCAGTACTTC
TRBJ2-7	.	TRBV7-3	.	CASSQGPSNYEQYF	TGTGCCAGCAGCCAAGGGCCCAGCAACTACGAGCAGTACTTC
TRBJ1-6	.	TRBV5-1	TRBD1	CASSRDRVGSPLHF	TGCGCCAGCAGCCGCGACAGGGTGGGTTCACCCCTCCACTTT
TRBJ2-7	few	TRBV23-1	.	CASSQARRREGYEQYF	TGCGCCAGCAGTCAAGCCAGGCGCAGGGAAGGATACGAGCAGTACTTC
TRBJ2-3	.	TRBV20-1	.	CSASPTRTQYF	TGCAGTGCTAGTCCCACCAGGACGCAGTATTTT
TRBJ1-2	.	TRBV5-1	.	CASSLAGDGYTF	TGCGCCAGCAGCTTGGCCGGGGATGGCTACACCTTC
TRBJ1-5	.	TRBV29-1	.	CSVEEQGNQPQHF	TGCAGCGTTGAAGAACAGGGCAATCAGCCCCAGCATTTT
TRBJ2-5	few	TRBV5-5	.	CASSWSGAKETQYF	TGTGCCAGCAGCTGGTCGGGGGCTAAGGAGACCCAGTACTTC
TRBJ2-5	.	TRBV20-1	.	CSARGETQYF	TGCAGTGCTAGAGGGGAGACCCAGTACTTC
TRBJ2-5	.	TRBV5-4	TRBD2	CASVWTSGGKETQYF	TGTGCCAGCGTTTGGACTAGCGGGGGGAAGGAGACCCAGTACTTC
TRBJ2-5	few	TRBV29-1	.	CSVGLVASETQYF	TGCAGCGTTGGGCTTGTAGCGTCAGAGACCCAGTACTTC
TRBJ1-2	.	TRBV9	.	CASSVVVGPKQGSYGYTF	TGTGCCAGCAGCGTAGTTGTCGGGCCTAAGCAAGGAAGCTATGGCTACACCTTC
TRBJ1-3	few	TRBV4-1	TRBD1	CASSQRRDGTGGLNTIYF	TGCGCCAGCAGCCAGAGGCGGGATGGGACAGGGGGCTTAAACACCATATATTTT
TRBJ1-3	once	TRBV2	.	CASSGMGDSGNTIYF	TGTGCCAGCAGTGGTATGGGTGACTCGGGAAACACCATATATTTT
TRBJ1-5	.	TRBV30	.	CAWSTQMGNQPQHF	TGTGCCTGGAGCACGCAGATGGGGAATCAGCCCCAGCATTTT
TRBJ2-5	.	TRBV10-3	.	CAISESYQETQYF	TGTGCCATCAGTGAGTCCTACCAAGAGACCCAGTACTTC
TRBJ1-5	.	TRBV2	.	CASSRDRAEGQPQHF	TGTGCCAGCAGTAGGGATCGGGCAGAGGGTCAGCCCCAGCATTTT
TRBJ1-1	.	TRBV7-6	.	CASSLALRTKNTEAFF	TGTGCCAGCAGCTTAGCGCTTCGGACAAAGAACACTGAAGCTTTCTTT
TRBJ2-7	few	TRBV25-1	.	CASSKLTGGREQYF	TGTGCCAGCAGTAAATTAACTGGGGGGCGCGAGCAGTACTTC
TRBJ2-1	.	TRBV25-1	.	CASVPRGGQFF	TGTGCCAGCGTACCGCGCGGAGGGCAGTTCTTC
TRBJ2-4	.	TRBV7-9	TRBD1	CASSLQGAENIQYF	TGTGCCAGCAGCTTACAGGGGGCCGAAAACATTCAGTACTTC
TRBJ1-2	.	TRBV2	TRBD1	CASRRDSSLGGYTF	TGTGCCAGCAGACGGGACAGCTCCCTGGGGGGCTACACCTTC
TRBJ2-5	few	TRBV7-8	.	CASSDRWGRETQYF	TGTGCCAGCAGCGATCGGTGGGGGCGGGAGACCCAGTACTTC
TRBJ1-6	.	TRBV10-3	TRBD1	CATKVGGQGNSPLHF	TGTGCCACAAAGGTCGGGGGACAGGGGAATTCACCCCTCCACTTT
TRBJ2-7	once	TRBV5-6	.	CASSPRAPRIEQYF	TGTGCCAGCAGCCCACGGGCCCCCAGGATCGAGCAGTACTTC
TRBJ1-1	.	TRBV11-2	TRBD1	CASSGHRGKGTEAFF	TGTGCCAGCAGCGGTCACAGGGGGAAGGGCACTGAAGCTTTCTTT
TRBJ2-5	.	TRBV2	.	CASSELGGVQYF	TGTGCCAGCAGTGAGTTGGGGGGAGTCCAGTACTTC
TRBJ2-3	.	TRBV2	TRBD1	CATRVGQGAYTQYF	TGTGCCACCCGAGTGGGACAGGGGGCTTATACGCAGTATTTT
TRBJ1-6	.	TRBV5-1	.	CASSLGAGQNSPLHF	TGCGCCAGCAGCTTGGGAGCAGGGCAGAATTCACCCCTCCACTTT
TRBJ1-4	.	TRBV29-1	TRBD1	CSAAGTANEKLFF	TGCAGCGCCGCCGGGACAGCAAATGAAAAACTGTTTTTT
TRBJ2-7	.	TRBV7-8	.	CASSLTPYEQYF	TGTGCCAGCAGCTTAACCCCGTACGAGCAGTACTTC
TRBJ1-5	.	TRBV30	TRBD1	CAWSGQGYQPQHF	TGTGCCTGGAGTGGACAGGGCTATCAGCCCCAGCATTTT
TRBJ2-2	once	TRBV29-1	.	CSGSRLENTGELFF	TGCAGCGGATCCCGACTAGAGAACACCGGGGAGCTGTTTTTT